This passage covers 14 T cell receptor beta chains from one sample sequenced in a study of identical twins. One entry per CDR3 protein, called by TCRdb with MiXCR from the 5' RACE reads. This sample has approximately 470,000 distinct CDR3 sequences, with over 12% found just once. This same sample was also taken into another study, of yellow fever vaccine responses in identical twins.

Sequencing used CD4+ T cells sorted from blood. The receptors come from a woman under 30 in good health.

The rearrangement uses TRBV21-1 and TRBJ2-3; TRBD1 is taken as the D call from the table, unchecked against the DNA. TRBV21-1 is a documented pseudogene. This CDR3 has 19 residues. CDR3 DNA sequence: TGTGCCAGCAGCAAAGATGTGGGGGCGACAGGGATGAGCACAGATACGCAGTATTTT. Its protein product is CASSKDVGATGMSTDTQYF.

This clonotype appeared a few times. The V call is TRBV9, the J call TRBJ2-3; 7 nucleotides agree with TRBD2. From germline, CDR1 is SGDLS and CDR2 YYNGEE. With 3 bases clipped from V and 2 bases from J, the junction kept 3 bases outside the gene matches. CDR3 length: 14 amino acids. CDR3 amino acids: CASSAAGTTDTQYF. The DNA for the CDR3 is TGTGCCAGCAGCGCAGCGGGGACCACAGATACGCAGTATTTT.

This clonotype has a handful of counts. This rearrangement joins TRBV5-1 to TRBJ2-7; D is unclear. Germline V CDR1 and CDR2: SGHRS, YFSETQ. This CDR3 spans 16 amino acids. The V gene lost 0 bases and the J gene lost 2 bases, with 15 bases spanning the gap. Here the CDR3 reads CASSLEGSSYTYEQYF. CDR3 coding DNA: TGCGCCAGCAGCTTGGAGGGCAGCTCCTACACCTACGAGCAGTACTTC.

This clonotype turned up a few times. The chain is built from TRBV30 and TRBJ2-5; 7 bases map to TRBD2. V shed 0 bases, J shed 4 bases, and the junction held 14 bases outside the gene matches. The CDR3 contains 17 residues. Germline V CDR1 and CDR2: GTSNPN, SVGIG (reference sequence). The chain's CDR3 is CAWSVLAGGGRIETQYF. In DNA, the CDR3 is TGTGCCTGGAGTGTACTGGCTGGAGGCGGGAGAATAGAGACCCAGTACTTC.

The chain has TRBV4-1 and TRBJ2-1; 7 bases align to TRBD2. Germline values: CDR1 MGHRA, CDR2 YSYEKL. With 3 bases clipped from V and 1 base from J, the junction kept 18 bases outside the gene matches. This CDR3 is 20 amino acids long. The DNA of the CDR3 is TGCGCCAGCAGCCATAACCCGGATAAGGGAGGGGAAGCATCCTACAATGAGCAGTTCTTC. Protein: CASSHNPDKGGEASYNEQFF.

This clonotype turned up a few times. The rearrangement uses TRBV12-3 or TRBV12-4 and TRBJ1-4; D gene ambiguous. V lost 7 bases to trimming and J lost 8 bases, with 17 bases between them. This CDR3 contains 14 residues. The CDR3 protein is CASTSRGKEEKLFF. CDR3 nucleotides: TGTGCCAGCACCTCCAGAGGGAAAGAGGAAAAACTGTTTTTT.

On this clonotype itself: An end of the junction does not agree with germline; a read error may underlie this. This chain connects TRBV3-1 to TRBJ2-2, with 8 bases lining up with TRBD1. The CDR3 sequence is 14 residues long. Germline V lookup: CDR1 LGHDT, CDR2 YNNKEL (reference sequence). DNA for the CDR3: TGTGCCACCACAGACAGGGGTGAAACCGGGGAGCTGTGTTTT. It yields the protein CATTDRGETGELCF. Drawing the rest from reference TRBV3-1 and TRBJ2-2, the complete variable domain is DTAVSQTPKYLVTQMGNDKSIKCEQNLGHDTMYWYKQDSKKFLKIMFSYNNKELIINETVPNRFSPKSPDKAHLNLHINSLELGDSAVYFCATTDRGETGELCFGEGSRLTVL.

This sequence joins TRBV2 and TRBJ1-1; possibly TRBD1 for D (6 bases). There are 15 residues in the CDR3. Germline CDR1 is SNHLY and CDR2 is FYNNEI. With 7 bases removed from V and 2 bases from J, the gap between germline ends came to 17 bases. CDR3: CASTAVPTGNTEAFF. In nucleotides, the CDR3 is TGTGCCAGCACAGCAGTGCCGACAGGAAACACTGAAGCTTTCTTT.

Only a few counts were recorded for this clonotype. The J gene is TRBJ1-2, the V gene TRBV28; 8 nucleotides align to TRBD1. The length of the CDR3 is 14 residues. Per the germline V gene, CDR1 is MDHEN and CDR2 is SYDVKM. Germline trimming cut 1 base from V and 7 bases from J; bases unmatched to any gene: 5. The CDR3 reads CASSLYGRGLGYTF. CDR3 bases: TGTGCCAGCAGTTTATATGGCAGGGGGCTTGGCTACACCTTC.

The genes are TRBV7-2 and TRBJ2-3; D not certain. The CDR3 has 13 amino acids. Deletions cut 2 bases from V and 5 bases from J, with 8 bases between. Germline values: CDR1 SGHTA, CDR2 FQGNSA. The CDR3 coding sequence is TGTGCCAGCAGCTTAAATTCTCTAGATACGCAGTATTTT. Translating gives CASSLNSLDTQYF.

CDR3 protein: CASSLHPGGVSSYEQYF. CDR3 nucleotides: TGTGCCAGCAGTTTACACCCCGGGGGGGTAAGCTCCTACGAGCAGTACTTC. The V and J genes are TRBV28 and TRBJ2-7; TRBD2 matches at 8 bases. The germline V gene encodes CDR1 MDHEN and CDR2 SYDVKM. J was trimmed by 0 bases and V by 2 bases; bases with no gene match: 9. This CDR3 is 17 amino acids long. Supplemented by reference TRBV28 and TRBJ2-7, the full variable domain reads DVKVTQSSRYLVKRTGEKVFLECVQDMDHENMFWYRQDPGLGLRLIYFSYDVKMKEKGDIPEGYSVSREKKERFSLILESASTNQTSMYLCASSLHPGGVSSYEQYFGPGTRLTVT.

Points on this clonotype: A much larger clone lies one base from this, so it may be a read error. The CDR3 DNA reads TGTGCCAGCAGTCAAAGGGGGGGCACCGGGGAGCTGTTTTTT. Protein sequence: CASSQRGGTGELFF. The rearrangement links TRBV12-3 or TRBV12-4 to TRBJ2-2; D is perhaps TRBD2 (7 bases). CDR3 length: 14 amino acids. Trimming pared 5 bases from V and 4 bases from J, leaving 11 bases between.

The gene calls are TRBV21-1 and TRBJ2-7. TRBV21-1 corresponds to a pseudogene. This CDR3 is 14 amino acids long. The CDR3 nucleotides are TGTGCCAGCAGCAAAGCTTCCGGAACCTACGAGCAGTACTTC. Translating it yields CASSKASGTYEQYF.

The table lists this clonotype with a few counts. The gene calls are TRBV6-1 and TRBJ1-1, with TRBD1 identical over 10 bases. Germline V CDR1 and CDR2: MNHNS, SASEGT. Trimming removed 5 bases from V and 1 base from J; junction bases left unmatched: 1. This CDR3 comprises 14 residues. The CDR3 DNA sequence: TGTGCCAGCAGTCGACAGGGGGCGAACACTGAAGCTTTCTTT. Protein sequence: CASSRQGANTEAFF.